The 15 T cell receptor beta chains in this list originate from one sample, sequenced in a study of T-cell reconstitution after alpha-beta-depleted transplantation in children. Unique molecular identifiers were incorporated during preparation of the TCRbeta library. One entry per CDR3 protein, called by TCRdb with MiXCR from the PCR reads. The profile shows 100,000 to 120,000 distinct CDR3 sequences, roughly 6.1% of them singletons. The sequences come from PBMCs, mostly from graft donor cells, collected 360 days after TCRalphabeta/CD19-depleted stem cell transplant. The receptors were sampled from a male patient under 10 years old who had a stem cell transplant for acute lymphoblastic leukemia, so the T cells may come from the graft donor.

This clonotype was found many times. V is TRBV9 and J is TRBJ2-4; D ambiguous. The CDR3 has 14 amino acids. Germline V CDR1 and CDR2: SGDLS, YYNGEE. The ends were cut back, 2 bases at V and 1 base at J, with 7 bases in the middle. The CDR3 DNA sequence: TGTGCCAGCAGCGTTCCCGACGCCAAAAACATTCAGTACTTC. The encoded protein is CASSVPDAKNIQYF.

This clonotype was observed many times. This chain connects TRBV7-8 to TRBJ2-7, with 7 bases aligning to TRBD1. The CDR3 sequence is 16 residues long. Looked up from germline, CDR1 is SGHVS and CDR2 is FQNEAQ. The V segment lost 5 bases and the J segment 0 bases; nucleotides outside the gene matches: 10. CDR3 sequence: CASSASRDSSSYEQYF. CDR3 sequence (DNA): TGTGCCAGCAGCGCTTCCCGGGACAGCAGCTCCTACGAGCAGTACTTC.

This clonotype was observed at least ten times. This chain links TRBV27 with TRBJ1-2, with 9 bases lining up with TRBD1. The germline V gene encodes CDR1 MNHEY and CDR2 SMNVEV (reference sequence). This CDR3 region has 15 residues. Losses at the gene ends were 5 bases for V and 4 bases for J; bases not matched to a gene: 8. Written as DNA, the CDR3 is TGTGCCAGCAGTCTAGGACAGGGGAGGTTCTATGGCTACACCTTC. Translating it yields CASSLGQGRFYGYTF.

This clonotype was counted at least ten times. CDR3 in DNA: TGCAGCGGCCTGGGTGACGGACGGGGTGGTTCTAGGGACTACGAGCAGTACTTC. As protein: CSGLGDGRGGSRDYEQYF. The chain is built from TRBV29-1 and TRBJ2-7, with D possibly TRBD2 on 5 matching bases. The CDR3 sequence is 18 residues long. Trimming took off 7 bases at V and 3 bases at J, with 31 bases between the two ends. Germline CDR1 SQVTM, CDR2 ANQGSEA.

This clonotype was observed a handful of times. This chain connects TRBV7-9 to TRBJ2-7; D possibly uses TRBD1 or TRBD2 (5 bases each). CDR3 length: 16 residues. With 1 base removed from V and 0 bases from J, the gap between germline ends came to 13 bases. Germline values: CDR1 SEHNR, CDR2 FQNEAQ (reference sequence). Written as DNA, the CDR3 is TGTGCCAGCAGCTTAGTCTCCGGGACCCTCTCCTACGAGCAGTACTTC. This translates into CASSLVSGTLSYEQYF. Using reference TRBV7-9 and TRBJ2-7 for the parts outside the CDR3, the full variable domain is DTGVSQNPRHKITKRGQNVTFRCDPISEHNRLYWYRQTLGQGPEFLTYFQNEAQLEKSRLLSDRFSAERPKGSFSTLEIQRTEQGDSAMYLCASSLVSGTLSYEQYFGPGTRLTVT.

This clonotype appeared many times. The chain combines TRBV10-3 with TRBJ1-5; D gene uncertain. The CDR3 loop spans 12 amino acids. Germline values: CDR1 ENHRY, CDR2 SYGVKD. The ends were cut back, 3 bases at V and 6 bases at J, with 6 bases in the middle. CDR3 coding DNA: TGTGCCATCAGTGATACAGTTCAGCCCCAGCATTTT. The encoded protein is CAISDTVQPQHF.

This clonotype was counted ten times or more. The chain uses TRBV9 and TRBJ1-2; D remains ambiguous. CDR3 length: 13 amino acids. The V and J ends lost 4 bases and 4 bases respectively, with 11 bases between them. Germline V gene sequence: CDR1 SGDLS, CDR2 YYNGEE. CDR3 region: CASSSRHAYGYTF. As DNA, the CDR3 is TGTGCCAGCAGCTCCCGACATGCCTATGGCTACACCTTC.

This clonotype was seen more than once but under ten times. The chain joins TRBV15 to TRBJ1-3; D gene unclear. Germline CDR1 and CDR2: LNHNV and YYDKDF (reference sequence). V was trimmed by 10 bases and J by 4 bases, leaving 20 bases between them. The CDR3 length is 15 residues. This CDR3 reads CASREGPYPGNTIYF. The CDR3 DNA sequence: TGTGCCAGTAGGGAGGGTCCCTATCCCGGAAACACCATATATTTT.

This clonotype was recorded at least ten times. This rearrangement joins TRBV27 to TRBJ1-1, with D hard to call. The CDR3 runs to 18 residues. Germline lookup yields CDR1 MNHEY and CDR2 SMNVEV (reference sequence). Deletions cut 2 bases from V and 3 bases from J, with 22 bases between. CDR3 in DNA: TGTGCCAGCAGTTTAGAAGGCGGTAATCCCCCCGTGGACACTGAAGCTTTCTTT. Translating gives CASSLEGGNPPVDTEAFF.

This clonotype was picked up a small number of times. The chain couples TRBV6-6 to TRBJ1-1; D is unresolved. Germline assignment: CDR1 MNHNY and CDR2 SVGAGI (reference sequence). CDR3 length: 12 residues. The V and J ends lost 4 bases and 4 bases respectively, with 7 bases between them. The CDR3 protein is CASSLHSTEAFF. As DNA, the CDR3 is TGTGCCAGCAGTTTGCATAGCACTGAAGCTTTCTTT.

This clonotype came up a few times. The V call is TRBV6-2 or TRBV6-3, the J call TRBJ1-5; D is undetermined. The CDR3 has 17 residues. Deletions cut 2 bases from V and 4 bases from J, with 18 bases between. From germline, CDR1 is MNHEY and CDR2 SVGEGT. For the CDR3, the DNA is TGTGCCAGCAGTTACCCAGATAGTTGGAGGCATAATCAGCCCCAGCATTTT. Encoded protein: CASSYPDSWRHNQPQHF.

Ten or more counts support this clonotype. J is TRBJ2-2 and V is TRBV6-1; D is ambiguous. The germline V and J ends were trimmed by 7 bases and 2 bases, with 8 bases remaining between them. The germline gives CDR1 MNHNS, CDR2 SASEGT. The CDR3 is 13 residues long. CDR3 nucleotide sequence: TGTGCCAGCACCCTAGGCAACACCGGGGAGCTGTTTTTT. Protein: CASTLGNTGELFF.

This clonotype was recorded at least ten times. The chain combines TRBV18 with TRBJ1-1; the D is unclear. The germline V gene encodes CDR1 KGHSH and CDR2 LQKENI. The CDR3 contains 14 residues. V was cut by 3 bases and J by 2 bases, with 10 bases left in between. This chain's CDR3 is CASSPTFGNTEAFF. CDR3 in DNA: TGTGCCAGCTCACCGACCTTCGGCAACACTGAAGCTTTCTTT.

With regard to this clonotype: This may be a read error, as it is one base from a much larger clone. This chain links TRBV10-2 with TRBJ1-2; 8 nucleotides agree with TRBD1. The CDR3 runs to 12 residues. CDR1 is WSHSY, CDR2 SAAADI, per germline. CDR3: CDSIDRGYGYTF. The CDR3 nucleotides are TGCGACAGCATTGACAGGGGCTATGGCTACACCTTC.

Remarks on this clonotype: This may come from a read error, since a much larger clone is one base off. The CDR3 end shows no conserved phenylalanine or tryptophan, and so a read error is likely. CDR3 amino acids: CASSLLRAAYEQYL. CDR3 DNA sequence: TGTGCCAGCAGTTTATTAAGGGCGGCCTACGAGCAGTACCTC. The rearrangement joins TRBV28 to TRBJ2-7; D not certain. Looked up from germline, CDR1 is MDHEN and CDR2 is SYDVKM. The CDR3 covers 14 residues. V was clipped by 1 base and J by 2 bases, with 9 bases between them.